This TCR beta chain was documented in a study of control samples from healthy donors and cancer patients. Assay: immunoSEQ multiplex PCR; the TCRdb copy retains only in-frame clones and omits some. The table has about 52,000 clones, roughly 95% seen once. CDR1 and CDR2 from the germline V gene are SGHRS and YFSETQ. Losses at the gene ends were 4 bases for V and 2 bases for J; bases not matched to a gene: 9. The CDR3 extends over 16 amino acids. Sequencing was performed on blood. The V call is TRBV5-1, the J call TRBJ2-7; 10 nucleotides line up with TRBD1. This receptor was obtained from a young man in good health. The CDR3 loop is CASSLGPGTGAYEQYF. The DNA of the CDR3 is TGCGCCAGCAGCCTGGGTCCCGGGACAGGGGCCTACGAGCAGTACTTC.